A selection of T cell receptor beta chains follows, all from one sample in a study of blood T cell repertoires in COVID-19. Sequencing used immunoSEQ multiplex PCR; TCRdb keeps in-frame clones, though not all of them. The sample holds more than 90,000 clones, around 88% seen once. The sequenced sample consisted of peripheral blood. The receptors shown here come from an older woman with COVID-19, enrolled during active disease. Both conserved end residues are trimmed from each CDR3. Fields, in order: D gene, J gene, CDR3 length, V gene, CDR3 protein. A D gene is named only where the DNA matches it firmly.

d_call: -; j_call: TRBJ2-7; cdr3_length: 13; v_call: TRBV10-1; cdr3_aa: ASSDSSGRYSEQY
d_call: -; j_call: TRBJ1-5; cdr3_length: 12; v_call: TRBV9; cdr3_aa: ASSVGTYNQPQH
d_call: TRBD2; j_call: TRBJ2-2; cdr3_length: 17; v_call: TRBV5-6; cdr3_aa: ASSLVAGGHSGYTGELF
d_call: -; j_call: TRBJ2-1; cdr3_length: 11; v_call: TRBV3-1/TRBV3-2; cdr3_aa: ASSQLANNEQF
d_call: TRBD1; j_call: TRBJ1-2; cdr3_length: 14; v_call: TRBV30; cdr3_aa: AWNPGGALSFYGYT
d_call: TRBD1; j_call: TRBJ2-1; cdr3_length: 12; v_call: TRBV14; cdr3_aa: ASSQDTDRNEQF
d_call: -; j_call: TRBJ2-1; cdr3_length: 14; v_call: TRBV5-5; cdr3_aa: ASSLDRKLTGNEQF
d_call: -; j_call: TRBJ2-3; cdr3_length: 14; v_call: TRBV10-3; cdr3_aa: AISDRDSPSTDTQY
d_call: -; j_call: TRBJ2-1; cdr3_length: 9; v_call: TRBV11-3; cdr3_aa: ASSNAPEQF
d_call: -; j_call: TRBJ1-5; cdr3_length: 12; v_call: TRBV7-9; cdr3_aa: ASSLRGSNQPQH
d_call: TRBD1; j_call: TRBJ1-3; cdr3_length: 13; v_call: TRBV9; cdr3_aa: ASSVGTGAGNTIY
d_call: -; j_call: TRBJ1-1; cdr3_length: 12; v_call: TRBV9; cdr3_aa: ASSPTTGYTEAF
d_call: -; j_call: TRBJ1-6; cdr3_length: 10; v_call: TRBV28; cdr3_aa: ASSPTNSPLH